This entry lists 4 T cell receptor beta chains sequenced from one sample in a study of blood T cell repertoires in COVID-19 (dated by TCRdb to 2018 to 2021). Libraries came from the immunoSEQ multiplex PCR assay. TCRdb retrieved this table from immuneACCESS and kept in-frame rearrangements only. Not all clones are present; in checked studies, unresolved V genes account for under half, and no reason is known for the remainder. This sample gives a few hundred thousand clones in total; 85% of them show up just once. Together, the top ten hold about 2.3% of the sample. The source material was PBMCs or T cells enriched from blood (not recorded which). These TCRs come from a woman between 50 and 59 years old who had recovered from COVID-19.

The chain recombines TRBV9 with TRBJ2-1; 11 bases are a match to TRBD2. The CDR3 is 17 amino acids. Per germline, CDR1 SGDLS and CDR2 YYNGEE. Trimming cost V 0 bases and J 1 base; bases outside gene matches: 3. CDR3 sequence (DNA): TGTGCCAGCAGCGTAGCGTCTAGCGGGAGGTCCTACAATGAGCAGTTCTTC. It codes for CASSVASSGRSYNEQFF.

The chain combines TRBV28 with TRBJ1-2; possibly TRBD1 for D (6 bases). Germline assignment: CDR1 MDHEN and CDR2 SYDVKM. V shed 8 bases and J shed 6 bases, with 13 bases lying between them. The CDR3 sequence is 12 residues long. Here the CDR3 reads CASLNQGNGYTF. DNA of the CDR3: TGTGCCAGCTTAAACCAGGGGAATGGCTACACCTTC.

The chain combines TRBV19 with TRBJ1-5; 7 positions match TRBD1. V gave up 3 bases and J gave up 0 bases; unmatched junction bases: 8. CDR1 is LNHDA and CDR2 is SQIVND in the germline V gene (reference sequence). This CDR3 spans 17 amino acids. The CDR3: CASSIRSTGYSNQPQHF. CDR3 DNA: TGTGCCAGTAGTATTAGGTCGACAGGGTATAGCAATCAGCCCCAGCATTTT.

The CDR3 nucleotides read TGTGCCAGCAGCCCCCCAGGGGCCGCTAATGAAAAACTGTTTTTT. This gives the protein CASSPPGAANEKLFF. The chain couples TRBV6-5 to TRBJ1-4, with a possible D match to TRBD1 (6 bases). The germline gives CDR1 MNHEY, CDR2 SVGAGI. With 6 bases removed from V and 3 bases from J, the gap between germline ends came to 14 bases. The CDR3 is made up of 15 amino acids.